The 4 T cell receptor beta chains below were found in one sample sequenced in a study of T-cell reconstitution after alpha-beta-depleted transplantation in children. The TCRbeta library was prepared with unique molecular identifiers. TCRdb reanalysed the PCR reads using MiXCR and keeps one entry per CDR3 protein. The profile shows hundreds of thousands of distinct CDR3 sequences, roughly 15% of them singletons. The sequencing used PBMCs, mostly from graft donor cells, collected 360 days after TCRalphabeta/CD19-depleted stem cell transplant. The receptors were sampled from a male patient aged 2 to 9 who had a stem cell transplant for acute lymphoblastic leukemia, so the T cells may come from the graft donor.

The rearrangement links TRBV29-1 to TRBJ2-1; the match to TRBD1 covers 8 bases. J lost 8 bases, V lost 7 bases, and 10 bases had no gene match. The CDR3 has 13 residues. Germline values: CDR1 SQVTM, CDR2 ANQGSEA. The CDR3 loop is CSALAGTGHEQFF. CDR3 nucleotides: TGCAGCGCCCTAGCCGGGACAGGTCATGAGCAGTTCTTC.

The V call is TRBV4-3, the J call TRBJ2-3; TRBD2 aligns across 10 bases. Trimming at V came to 1 base and at J to 1 base, leaving 8 bases not matched to a gene. Germline CDR1 and CDR2: LGHNA and YSLEER. This CDR3 comprises 18 residues. CDR3 DNA sequence: TGCGCCAGCAGCCAAGCCCCCTCCCTAGCGGGGGGCACAGATACGCAGTATTTT. The encoded protein is CASSQAPSLAGGTDTQYF.

A few counts support this clonotype. The DNA of the CDR3 is TGCGCCAGCAGGGACGAAGGATTCAACACCGGGGAGCTGTTTTTT. This encodes CASRDEGFNTGELFF. The chain joins TRBV4-1 to TRBJ2-2; D is undetermined. The CDR3 is made up of 15 amino acids. Germline CDR1 is MGHRA and CDR2 is YSYEKL. Between the trimmed V and J ends, which lost 6 bases and 2 bases, there was a span of 13 bases.

The chain joins TRBV5-1 to TRBJ2-3; D is perhaps TRBD1 (6 bases). CDR1 SGHRS and CDR2 YFSETQ come from the germline V gene. Trimming stripped 4 bases from V and 0 bases from J, with 12 bases between. The CDR3 length is 15 residues. The CDR3 region has the DNA TGCGCCAGCAGCACCCGACAGGCTAGCACAGATACGCAGTATTTT. Its translation: CASSTRQASTDTQYF.